This is a list of T cell receptor beta chains from one sample in a study of T cell repertoires in cytomegalovirus infection. TCRdb reprocessed the reads via MiXCR and lists one record per CDR3 protein. Altogether roughly 700,000 distinct CDR3 sequences are present, 30% to 40% being singletons, with the ten largest covering around a sixth. No antigen has been identified for these receptors. The source was cultured PBMCs, collected from culture after CMV antigen stimulation. The receptors were gathered from a human donor in good health (CMV status not recorded). Some clones in this sample may be carry-over from other donors' samples. The CDR3 runs from the conserved cysteine through the conserved F or W. D genes are given only for firm matches. The size entry is marked missing in some rows and otherwise reads once, few, many or a size class.

cdr3_aa cdr3_nt j_call d_call clone_size v_call
CASSPGLNTGELFF TGTGCCAGCAGCCCTGGACTTAACACCGGGGAGCTGTTTTTT TRBJ2-2 NA many TRBV7-2
CSAPIAGVSDTQYF TGCAGTGCTCCAATAGCGGGAGTATCAGATACGCAGTATTTT TRBJ2-3 TRBD2 NA TRBV20-1
CATSDPRDRGNEQFF TGTGCCACCAGTGATCCTAGGGACAGGGGAAATGAGCAGTTCTTC TRBJ2-1 TRBD1 few TRBV24-1
CASRNTGRASGNTIYF TGTGCCAGCAGAAATACAGGTCGGGCCTCTGGAAACACCATATATTTT TRBJ1-3 NA NA TRBV6-6
CASSSFRGRSYEQYF TGTGCCAGCAGTTCCTTCCGGGGCAGGTCCTACGAGCAGTACTTC TRBJ2-7 NA NA TRBV7-9
CASSFGLLGDTQYF TGTGCCAGCAGCTTTGGGCTTTTGGGGGATACACAGTACTTC TRBJ2-5 NA NA TRBV11-2
CASSQGEEYTEAFF TGCGCCAGCAGCCAAGGGGAGGAGTACACTGAAGCTTTCTTT TRBJ1-1 NA NA TRBV4-1
CASSSLGLRETPQHF TGTGCCAGCAGCTCCCTCGGGCTTCGTGAGACGCCCCAGCATTTT TRBJ1-5 NA few TRBV7-8
CASSQSGGTQETQYF TGTGCCAGCAGCCAGAGCGGGGGCACTCAAGAGACCCAGTACTTC TRBJ2-5 TRBD2 many TRBV7-2
CASSRTGLAGGEETQYF TGTGCCAGCAGCCGAACCGGACTAGCGGGGGGGGAAGAGACCCAGTACTTC TRBJ2-5 TRBD2 NA TRBV7-2
CASRHPDVETQYF TGTGCCAGCAGGCACCCGGACGTGGAGACCCAGTACTTC TRBJ2-5 NA NA TRBV12-3/TRBV12-4
CASSSLLNTVELFF TGTGCCAGCAGCTCCCTACTTAACACCGTGGAGCTGTTTTTT TRBJ2-2 NA NA TRBV7-2
CASSPRDKYNEQFF TGCGCCAGCAGCCCCCGAGATAAATACAATGAGCAGTTCTTC TRBJ2-1 NA NA TRBV4-1
CASQASGEYEQYF TGTGCCAGCCAAGCTAGCGGGGAGTACGAGCAGTACTTC TRBJ2-7 TRBD2 NA TRBV19
CSARSGGHHTGELFF TGCAGTGCTAGATCCGGGGGGCACCACACCGGGGAGCTGTTTTTT TRBJ2-2 NA NA TRBV20-1
CSAVVGAPDQPQHF TGCAGTGCTGTCGTAGGGGCTCCGGATCAGCCCCAGCATTTT TRBJ1-5 NA few TRBV20-1
CASSRTLTGPDSSGANVLTF TGTGCCAGCAGCCGAACTTTGACAGGGCCCGACTCCTCTGGGGCCAACGTCCTGACTTTC TRBJ2-6 TRBD1 NA TRBV7-9
CASSESTLSTEAFF TGCGCCAGCAGTGAGTCGACATTATCGACTGAAGCTTTCTTT TRBJ1-1 NA NA TRBV10-1